The 5 T cell receptor beta chains presented below share a single source sample, sequenced in a study of T-cell reconstitution after alpha-beta-depleted transplantation in children. Preparing the TCRbeta library involved the use of unique molecular identifiers. In TCRdb, the PCR reads were re-called with MiXCR into one record per CDR3 protein. Found here are 70,000 to 95,000 distinct CDR3 sequences, about 16% of them singletons; the top ten hold 20%. The source material was PBMCs, mostly from graft donor cells, sampled 180 days after TCRalphabeta/CD19-depleted stem cell transplant. The receptors shown here come from a male patient aged 2 to 10 who had a stem cell transplant for acute lymphoblastic leukemia, so the T cells may come from the graft donor.

This clonotype is medium-sized by share. V and J are TRBV5-1 and TRBJ2-3, with D possibly matching TRBD1 (5 bases). The V end was cut by 2 bases, the J end by 0 bases, with 10 bases between. This CDR3 has 15 residues. Germline V gives CDR1 SGHRS, CDR2 YFSETQ. The CDR3 protein is CASSLTGTSTDTQYF. CDR3 nucleotide sequence: TGCGCCAGCAGCTTAACAGGAACCAGCACAGATACGCAGTATTTT.

The rearrangement joins TRBV5-1 to TRBJ2-5; TRBD1 might be the D (5 bases). The CDR3 consists of 12 residues. The germline V gene encodes CDR1 SGHRS and CDR2 YFSETQ. Trimming stripped 3 bases from V and 4 bases from J, with 7 bases between. CDR3 nucleotide sequence: TGCGCCAGCAGCTCAACAGGAGAGACCCAGTACTTC. The encoded protein is CASSSTGETQYF.

This chain links TRBV12-3 or TRBV12-4 with TRBJ1-2; D is uncertain. V lost 3 bases, J lost 6 bases, and 14 bases lay in between. CDR3 length: 14 residues. The CDR3 nucleotides read TGTGCCAGCAGTTTGGATCCTCCTGGGCATGGCTACACCTTC. Protein sequence: CASSLDPPGHGYTF.

This clonotype was seen only a few times. The chain links TRBV3-1 to TRBJ2-1, with 9 nucleotides matching TRBD2. V was pared by 0 bases and J by 8 bases, with 5 bases of the junction left unmatched. This CDR3 comprises 15 residues. Germline CDR1 LGHDT, CDR2 YNNKEL (reference sequence). In DNA form, the CDR3 reads TGTGCCAGCAGCCAAGATAGCGGGGGTATGGATGAGCAGTTCTTC. Its protein is CASSQDSGGMDEQFF.

The sample holds a few counts of this clonotype. The genes are TRBV6-1 and TRBJ1-5; D not certain. The CDR3 covers 14 residues. The germline CDR1 and CDR2 sequences are MNHNS and SASEGT. V was clipped by 1 base and J by 6 bases, with 10 bases between them. As DNA, the CDR3 is TGTGCCAGCAGTGAAGAGGGTCGGAGTCAGCCCCAGCATTTT. Its translation is CASSEEGRSQPQHF.